This passage covers 13 T cell receptor beta chains from one sample sequenced in a study of T cell responses to AZD1222 COVID-19 vaccine. Using immunoSEQ multiplex PCR, the repertoire was profiled, and TCRdb retains in-frame clones only, with some absent. The table includes tens of thousands of clones, roughly 90% detected once. This specimen consisted of peripheral blood, obtained 28 days after the second AZD1222 dose. These receptors came from an adult who received the AZD1222 COVID-19 vaccine.

The V call is TRBV7-3, the J call TRBJ2-6; tentatively, D is TRBD1 or TRBD2 (5 bases each). Per the germline V gene, CDR1 is SGHTA and CDR2 is FQGTGA. V was pared by 1 base and J by 2 bases, with 12 bases between. The CDR3 spans 17 residues. CDR3 sequence: CASSLRIRGPGANVLTF. DNA of the CDR3: TGTGCCAGCAGCTTAAGGATAAGGGGACCTGGGGCCAACGTCCTGACTTTC.

CDR3 sequence reads: CASSLTQITDTQYF. CDR3 DNA sequence: TGTGCCAGCAGTTTAACACAGATCACAGATACGCAGTATTTT. The chain combines TRBV2 with TRBJ2-3; no clear D gene. The V gene lost 5 bases and the J gene lost 2 bases, with 11 bases spanning the gap. This CDR3 is 14 amino acids long. From germline, CDR1 is SNHLY and CDR2 FYNNEI.

This clone was found once. The chain combines TRBV6-1 with TRBJ1-4, with 9 bases identical to TRBD1. The trim removed 8 bases at V and 4 bases at J, leaving 5 bases unmatched. This CDR3 comprises 14 residues. Germline CDR1 is MNHNS and CDR2 is SASEGT. The CDR3: CASRGQGDNEKLFF. The CDR3 DNA sequence: TGTGCCAGCCGGGGACAGGGAGATAATGAAAAACTGTTTTTT.

By its share, this clone is medium-sized. This sequence joins TRBV10-2 and TRBJ1-1; D gene ambiguous. This CDR3 contains 16 residues. Germline V gene lookup returns CDR1 WSHSY and CDR2 SAAADI. V gave up 4 bases and J gave up 5 bases, with 20 bases separating them. CDR3 residues: CASSGGVVAWGTEAFF. CDR3 DNA: TGCGCCAGCAGTGGGGGAGTGGTCGCGTGGGGTACTGAAGCTTTCTTT.

The V call is TRBV28, the J call TRBJ2-2; possibly TRBD1 or TRBD2 for D (6 bases each). Germline V gives CDR1 MDHEN, CDR2 SYDVKM. Deletions cut 8 bases from V and 1 base from J, with 14 bases between. The CDR3 is 15 residues long. CDR3 in DNA: TGTGCCAGCCAAAGAGGGGGGTGGAACACCGGGGAGCTGTTTTTT. The encoded protein is CASQRGGWNTGELFF. The full variable domain, with the rest looked up from reference TRBV28 and TRBJ2-2, is DVKVTQSSRYLVKRTGEKVFLECVQDMDHENMFWYRQDPGLGLRLIYFSYDVKMKEKGDIPEGYSVSREKKERFSLILESASTNQTSMYLCASQRGGWNTGELFFGEGSRLTVL.

J is TRBJ2-7 and V is TRBV7-8; TRBD2 agrees at 7 bases. V was pared by 1 base and J by 6 bases, with 15 bases of the junction left unmatched. Germline values: CDR1 SGHVS, CDR2 FQNEAQ. CDR3 length: 17 residues. The CDR3 DNA sequence: TGTGCCAGCAGCTTAGGAGCCCCCCTAGCGGTAGATTTCGAGCAGTACTTC. Its translation: CASSLGAPLAVDFEQYF. The full variable domain, with the rest looked up from reference TRBV7-8 and TRBJ2-7, is GAGVSQSPRYKVAKRGQDVALRCDPISGHVSLFWYQQALGQGPEFLTYFQNEAQLDKSGLPSDRFFAERPEGSVSTLKIQRTQQEDSAVYLCASSLGAPLAVDFEQYFGPGTRLTVT.

V gene TRBV7-2 combines with J gene TRBJ2-7; 8 bases match TRBD2. Germline CDR1 and CDR2: SGHTA and FQGNSA. The V and J ends lost 5 bases and 0 bases, in that order; junction bases with no gene match: 9. The CDR3 is made up of 16 amino acids. The CDR3 DNA reads as TGTGCCAGCAGCCCCGTTAGCGGGATTAGCTCCTACGAGCAGTACTTC. It translates to CASSPVSGISSYEQYF.

The chain has TRBV7-9 and TRBJ1-1; D is perhaps TRBD1 (5 bases). Trimming stripped 3 bases from V and 10 bases from J, with 15 bases between. The CDR3 loop spans 13 amino acids. Germline V CDR1 and CDR2: SEHNR, FQNEAQ (reference sequence). Here the CDR3 DNA reads TGTGCCAGCAGCTTCGGGCAGGGCTTAGGAGCTTTCTTT. Its protein is CASSFGQGLGAFF.

CDR3: CATSDPDRAEQFF. The CDR3 DNA follows: TGTGCCACCAGTGATCCGGACAGGGCTGAGCAGTTCTTC. J is TRBJ2-1 and V is TRBV24-1; TRBD1 aligns across 8 bases. Per the germline V gene, CDR1 is KGHDR and CDR2 is SFDVKD. Unmatched junction bases numbered 3, after V lost 3 bases and J lost 9 bases. The CDR3 runs to 13 residues.

The CDR3 DNA follows: TGTGCCAGCAGTCCGGGGGCGGGGGTAGAAGAGACCCAGTACTTC. Protein: CASSPGAGVEETQYF. The J gene is TRBJ2-5, the V gene TRBV2; D may be TRBD2 (7 bases). Germline CDR1 SNHLY, CDR2 FYNNEI. The CDR3 is 15 residues long. V lost 5 bases, J lost 3 bases, and 16 bases lay in between.

The gene calls are TRBV2 and TRBJ2-7; perhaps TRBD2 as D (5 bases). The V end lost 4 bases, the J end lost 6 bases, and 19 bases lay between the germline ends. There are 15 residues in the CDR3. Germline V CDR1 and CDR2: SNHLY, FYNNEI. CDR3 amino acids: CASSAITGIIGEQYF. For the CDR3, the DNA is TGTGCCAGCAGTGCCATCACGGGAATCATCGGCGAGCAGTACTTC.

The chain employs TRBV6-5 and TRBJ2-7; 12 bases fit TRBD2. This CDR3 comprises 15 residues. V was clipped by 7 bases and J by 2 bases; unmatched bases: 6. Germline V CDR1 and CDR2: MNHEY, SVGAGI. The CDR3 region has the DNA TGTGCCAGCACTTGGACTAGCGGGGCCACCTACGAGCAGTACTTC. It specifies CASTWTSGATYEQYF.

A few counts support this clone. CDR3 DNA: TGTGCCAGCAGCCTCCCCTCAGGGCAGTTCTTC. This sequence encodes CASSLPSGQFF. J is TRBJ2-1 and V is TRBV28, with D unclear. The CDR3 consists of 11 residues. Trimming took 6 bases from V and 12 from J, leaving 12 bases between them. Germline CDR1 and CDR2: MDHEN and SYDVKM.